This T cell receptor beta chain was identified during a study of graft-versus-host responses after intestinal transplantation. The overall study: The whole recipient group had anti-thymocyte globulin induction followed by tacrolimus and steroids for roughly three years. Study observations and caveats: Peak levels of circulating GvH clones tracked with early post-transplant HvG declines. Individuals who had graft-donor T cell macrochimerism had allografts that showed high graft-versus-host to host-versus-graft clonal ratios.

Of note for this clone: The antigen remains unidentified.

Only in-frame clones appear in the TCRdb table, and some are missing; sequencing was by immunoSEQ multiplex PCR. Among about 70,000 clones listed, roughly 88% were seen once. The sequence was collected from a human donor who received an intestinal transplant. The material was unstimulated CD8+ T cells sorted from spleen or lymph node cells, obtained before intestinal transplant.

The CDR3: CASTPGTGGGQPQHF. CDR3 bases: TGTGCCAGCACCCCCGGGACAGGGGGCGGTCAGCCCCAGCATTTT. The chain recombines TRBV7-9 with TRBJ1-5; 12 positions agree with TRBD1. The CDR3 contains 15 residues. Trimming removed 7 bases from V and 6 bases from J; junction bases left unmatched: 7. CDR1 is SEHNR, CDR2 FQNEAQ, per germline (reference sequence).